Below, 14 T cell receptor beta chains from the same sample are listed, as sequenced in a study of T cells in Graves' hyperthyroidism and ophthalmopathy (dated by TCRdb to between 2017 and 2020). Receptor amplification or capture employed multiplex PCR. Sequencing was carried out with an Illumina HiSeq 2000. TCR beta CDR3 regions were amplified from RNA transcripts. The TCR CDR3 was subjected to a first round of RT-PCR using the HTBI primer set and the Qiagen OneStep RT-PCR kit. TCRdb passed the public sequencing reads through fastp at Q25 and MiXCR, retaining productive beta sequences. Rows are unified per CDR3 protein, each entry keeping the most common DNA and genes. Across this sample there are fewer than 750,000 distinct CDR3 sequences, with around 46% seen only once. The top ten constitute around 7.7% of the sample. The sample consisted of peripheral blood or thyroid tissue (not recorded which). The receptors were gathered from a young woman with Graves' hyperthyroidism.

Points on this clonotype: A much larger clone lies a single base off, so this may be a read error. The V call is TRBV19, the J call TRBJ2-5; D might be TRBD1 or TRBD2, each matching 6 bases. This CDR3 comprises 14 residues. CDR1 is LNHDA and CDR2 is SQIVND in the germline V gene (reference sequence). The DNA for the CDR3 is TGTGCCAGTAGCCCCTCGGGGGCGTTAGAGGCCCAGTACTTC. The encoded protein is CASSPSGALEAQYF.

V usage is TRBV11-2 and J usage is TRBJ1-1; D possibly corresponds to TRBD1 (6 bases). Germline V lookup: CDR1 SGHAT, CDR2 FQNNGV. V was trimmed by 3 bases and J by 6 bases, leaving 20 bases between them. This CDR3 contains 16 residues. The CDR3 sequence: CASSFGGRKLFPEAFF. CDR3 nucleotides: TGTGCCAGCAGCTTCGGGGGGCGAAAGCTCTTTCCTGAAGCTTTCTTT.

This clonotype was found many times. The chain joins TRBV12-5 to TRBJ2-7; 7 bases match TRBD1. CDR3 length: 14 residues. Trimming took 5 bases from V and 6 from J; bases not matched to a gene: 10. In germline, CDR1 is LGHNT, CDR2 FRNRAP. The CDR3 loop is CASGVQGDLREQYF. Written as DNA, the CDR3 is TGTGCTAGTGGTGTGCAGGGGGATCTGCGCGAGCAGTACTTC.

This clonotype appeared many times. The rearrangement uses TRBV29-1 and TRBJ1-5, with D possibly TRBD1 on 5 matching bases. V gave up 4 bases and J gave up 6 bases, with 16 bases separating them. The germline V gene has CDR1 SQVTM and CDR2 ANQGSEA. This CDR3 region has 14 residues. The DNA for the CDR3 is TGCAGCGTTGTCGATTCAGGGTCCGGTCAGCCCCAGCATTTT. Protein: CSVVDSGSGQPQHF.

This clonotype was seen ten or more times. The V and J genes are TRBV6-6 and TRBJ2-2; 8 bases match TRBD1. Trimming at V came to 4 bases and at J to 2 bases, leaving 6 bases not matched to a gene. CDR1 MNHNY and CDR2 SVGAGI come from the germline V gene (reference sequence). The CDR3 runs 16 residues. The CDR3 here is CASSSDRALNTGELFF. CDR3 DNA: TGTGCCAGCAGTTCGGACAGGGCGCTTAACACCGGGGAGCTGTTTTTT.

This clonotype was detected ten times or more. As DNA, the CDR3 is TGTGCCACCTCCAAGTCGGGCGACACGTACTCTGGAAACACCATATATTTT. This codes for CATSKSGDTYSGNTIYF. The chain carries TRBV19 and TRBJ1-3, with unresolved D. Trimming pared 10 bases from V and 0 bases from J, leaving 22 bases between. The CDR3 contains 17 residues. CDR1 is LNHDA and CDR2 is SQIVND in the germline V gene (reference sequence).

This clonotype was found many times. This chain links TRBV6-1 with TRBJ2-5, with a possible D match to TRBD2 (5 bases). V lost 2 bases and J lost 7, with 14 bases in between. From germline, CDR1 is MNHNS and CDR2 SASEGT. There are 14 residues in the CDR3. This CDR3 is CASSERGLVGTQYF. The CDR3 region has the DNA TGTGCCAGCAGTGAACGAGGGTTGGTTGGGACCCAGTACTTC.

The CDR3 region is CASSTSGTESSYEQYF. CDR3 coding DNA: TGCGCCAGCAGCACTAGCGGGACGGAAAGCTCCTACGAGCAGTACTTC. This chain links TRBV10-2 with TRBJ2-7; 10 bases are a match to TRBD2. In germline, CDR1 is WSHSY, CDR2 SAAADI. This CDR3 contains 16 residues. J lost 0 bases, V lost 6 bases, and 8 bases had no gene match.

This sequence joins TRBV29-1 and TRBJ1-2; TRBD1 matches at 7 bases. Trimming took 0 bases from V and 13 from J; bases not matched to a gene: 11. Germline V gene sequence: CDR1 SQVTM, CDR2 ANQGSEA. This CDR3 has 13 amino acids. In DNA form, the CDR3 reads TGCAGCGTTGAAGACTCCGACAGGGCCTATGGCACCTTC. Protein: CSVEDSDRAYGTF.

This chain joins TRBV20-1 and TRBJ2-3, with D possibly being TRBD2 (5 bases). The CDR3 is 14 residues long. Trimming removed 6 bases from V and 0 bases from J, with 13 bases in between. Per germline, CDR1 DFQATT and CDR2 SNEGSKA (reference sequence). The CDR3 DNA reads TGCAGTGCACCCGACTACCCTAGCACAGATACGCAGTATTTT. Translation gives CSAPDYPSTDTQYF.

The sample holds a few counts of this clonotype. This chain links TRBV28 with TRBJ1-2; weak D call: TRBD1 (5 bases). CDR1 is MDHEN and CDR2 is SYDVKM in the germline V gene. The CDR3 is made up of 15 amino acids. The V gene lost 1 base and the J gene lost 8 bases, with 17 bases spanning the gap. The CDR3 DNA follows: TGTGCCAGCAGTTTATTGGGGCAGTCAAGCTGGGGCTACACCTTC. This gives the protein CASSLLGQSSWGYTF.

This clonotype was picked up many times. The chain employs TRBV7-8 and TRBJ2-2, with 8 bases identical to TRBD1. J was trimmed by 7 bases and V by 1 base; bases with no gene match: 2. Germline V gene data show CDR1 as SGHVS and CDR2 as FQNEAQ. The CDR3 spans 14 residues. The CDR3 here is CASSLGQGNGELFF. CDR3 DNA sequence: TGTGCCAGCAGCTTAGGACAGGGGAACGGGGAGCTGTTTTTT.

The table lists this clonotype with many counts. This chain connects TRBV7-9 to TRBJ1-1, with D possibly being TRBD1 (6 bases). The CDR3 sequence is 13 residues long. Germline V lookup: CDR1 SEHNR, CDR2 FQNEAQ (reference sequence). V was trimmed by 10 bases and J by 1 base, leaving 13 bases between them. The CDR3 DNA follows: TGTGCCACCGGGGGCAGGAGGAACACTGAAGCTTTCTTT. Translating gives CATGGRRNTEAFF.

This clonotype occurred many times. This rearrangement joins TRBV15 to TRBJ2-2; D gene uncertain. V lost 3 bases, J lost 1 base, and 12 bases lay in between. Germline V gives CDR1 LNHNV, CDR2 YYDKDF (reference sequence). The CDR3 runs 16 residues. In DNA, the CDR3 is TGTGCCACCAGCAGTCCCGGTCGCGGGAACACCGGGGAGCTGTTTTTT. It encodes CATSSPGRGNTGELFF.